These 10 T cell receptor beta chains were all obtained from the same sample, sequenced in a study of blood T cells in healthy people across ages. Primed by a sample-barcoded 5' primer and a J-beta primer mix, a second PCR proceeded for about 6 to 11 cycles. TCRdb re-called the 5' RACE reads with MiXCR, one entry per CDR3 protein. Of hundreds of thousands of distinct CDR3 sequences in the sample, 25% to 30% were seen once. Source material: blood. These receptors were obtained from a woman of 80 years or more in good health.

This clonotype has at least ten counts. The chain carries TRBV27 and TRBJ2-1, with a possible D match to TRBD2 (5 bases). V shed 2 bases and J shed 4 bases, with 15 bases lying between them. The CDR3 contains 16 residues. The germline gives CDR1 MNHEY, CDR2 SMNVEV (reference sequence). The CDR3 nucleotides read TGTGCCAGCAGTTTAGAGGGCAGCCTCTATTACAATGAGCAGTTCTTC. It specifies CASSLEGSLYYNEQFF.

The gene calls are TRBV20-1 and TRBJ2-1; unclear D gene. The V gene's germline CDR1 is DFQATT and CDR2 SNEGSKA (reference sequence). V lost 3 bases and J 2 bases, leaving 5 bases between the germline ends. The CDR3 is 12 residues long. The CDR3 sequence is CSARHPYNEQFF. DNA for the CDR3: TGCAGTGCTAGGCACCCCTACAATGAGCAGTTCTTC.

Remarks on this clonotype: This clone may be a read error of a much larger clone one base away. This chain uses TRBV7-2 with TRBJ1-2; D not resolved. The CDR3 has 13 residues. The germline V gene encodes CDR1 SGHTA and CDR2 FQGNSA. CDR3 sequence: CVSSPPQYYGYTF. The CDR3 coding sequence is TGTGTCAGCAGCCCTCCCCAGTACTATGGCTACACCTTC.

Worth noting for this clonotype: A clone one base away is much larger, so this may be a read error. The chain uses TRBV12-3 or TRBV12-4 and TRBJ2-3, with TRBD1 as a possible D gene (6 bases). This CDR3 has 15 residues. The germline V and J ends were trimmed by 7 bases and 0 bases, with 14 bases remaining between them. The CDR3, as DNA: TGTGCCAGCATACAGGGCGGAGGCAGCACAGATACGCAGTATTTT. It encodes CASIQGGGSTDTQYF.

The rearrangement links TRBV10-3 to TRBJ2-1, with TRBD2 matching 7 bases. Trimming cost V 6 bases and J 5 bases; bases outside gene matches: 4. Germline V gives CDR1 ENHRY, CDR2 SYGVKD. The CDR3 has 13 amino acids. The CDR3: CAISMGGDNEQFF. The CDR3 DNA is TGTGCCATCAGCATGGGGGGGGACAATGAGCAGTTCTTC.

There are many counts of this clonotype. The chain couples TRBV29-1 to TRBJ2-7; 9 bases match TRBD1. CDR1 is SQVTM and CDR2 is ANQGSEA in the germline V gene. V lost 6 bases and J lost 4; bases outside the gene matches: 13. The CDR3 extends over 15 amino acids. CDR3 region: CSVSGSGTGSYEQYF. The DNA of the CDR3 is TGCAGCGTCAGTGGTTCCGGGACAGGGAGTTACGAGCAGTACTTC.

This clonotype was seen at least ten times. This chain uses TRBV7-2 with TRBJ1-4; D uncertain. V was clipped by 1 base and J by 7 bases, with 16 bases between them. The CDR3 covers 16 residues. The V gene's germline CDR1 is SGHTA and CDR2 FQGNSA. Here the CDR3 DNA reads TGTGCCAGCAGCTTAGGGACTATGATTGTTGGTGAAAAACTGTTTTTT. Translation gives CASSLGTMIVGEKLFF.

This clonotype has only a few counts. The chain uses TRBV14 and TRBJ1-2; a weak D match, TRBD1 (5 bases). V lost 4 bases and J lost 0, with 12 bases in between. This CDR3 contains 15 residues. From germline, CDR1 is SGHDN and CDR2 FVKESK. The chain's CDR3 is CASSLGTSANYGYTF. The CDR3 bases are TGTGCCAGCAGCCTAGGGACCTCAGCTAACTATGGCTACACCTTC. The whole variable domain, filled in from reference TRBV14 and TRBJ1-2, reads EAGVTQFPSHSVIEKGQTVTLRCDPISGHDNLYWYRRVMGKEIKFLLHFVKESKQDESGMPNNRFLAERTGGTYSTLKVQPAELEDSGVYFCASSLGTSANYGYTFGSGTRLTVV.

This clonotype was seen only a few times. The CDR3 nucleotides read TGTGCCAGCAGTTACTCGAGGCCTAGCGGGGTTACAGATACGCAGTATTTT. The encoded protein is CASSYSRPSGVTDTQYF. V usage is TRBV6-2 or TRBV6-3 and J usage is TRBJ2-3; 9 bases are shared with TRBD2. Germline CDR1 is MNHEY and CDR2 is SVGEGT. The CDR3 length is 17 residues. J was trimmed by 3 bases and V by 0 bases; bases with no gene match: 7.

In the case of this clonotype: It may be a read error: a sequence one base away is much more abundant. V usage is TRBV28 and J usage is TRBJ1-5; 11 positions agree with TRBD1. CDR3 length equals 14 residues. Germline-derived CDR1 and CDR2 are MDHEN and SYDVKM. V lost 7 bases to trimming and J lost 6 bases; unmatched junction nucleotides: 5. The CDR3 nucleotides read TGTGCCAGCACCCGGACAGGGGGCTGTCAGCCCCAGCATTTT. As protein: CASTRTGGCQPQHF.